These T cell receptor beta chains were read from a single sample in a study of blood T cell repertoires in COVID-19. The data were produced by immunoSEQ multiplex PCR, yet TCRdb's version contains in-frame clones alone and is incomplete. The repertoire holds 170,000 or so clones, with 80% as singletons. Sequences were obtained from peripheral blood. All receptors derive from a man aged 65 to 79 with active or convalescent COVID-19. Both conserved end residues are part of each CDR3. A D gene is named only where the DNA matches it firmly. Size is omitted from some rows. Given values are once, few, many or a class for expanded clones.

>TRBJ2-2|few|TRBV7-3|-
CASSPKGGVTGELFF
TGTGCCAGCAGCCCGAAAGGAGGGGTCACCGGGGAGCTGTTTTTT
>TRBJ1-2|-|TRBV27|-
CASYGQGNFGYTF
TGTGCCAGCTACGGGCAGGGCAATTTTGGCTACACCTTC
>TRBJ2-3|-|TRBV11-2|-
CASSLGLGGRDTQYF
TGTGCCAGCAGCTTAGGATTGGGGGGAAGGGATACGCAGTATTTT
>TRBJ2-3|-|TRBV7-7|-
CASSLALGTDTQYF
TGTGCTAGCAGCTTAGCTCTCGGCACAGATACGCAGTATTTT
>TRBJ1-6|-|TRBV5-1|TRBD1
CASSLGGQGAHNSPLHF
TGCGCCAGCAGCTTGGGCGGGCAGGGGGCGCATAATTCACCCCTCCACTTT
>TRBJ2-3|-|TRBV18|TRBD1
CASSPGQGETDTQYF
TGTGCCAGCTCACCGGGACAGGGGGAAACAGATACGCAGTATTTT
>TRBJ1-5|-|TRBV10-3|-
CAISPTEYSNQPQHF
TGTGCCATCAGTCCGACAGAGTATAGCAATCAGCCCCAGCATTTT
>TRBJ1-3|-|TRBV9|-
CASSVNYHGNTIYF
TGTGCCAGCAGCGTAAACTATCACGGAAACACCATATATTTT
>TRBJ1-2|-|TRBV27|-
CASSLEGAWIYGYTF
TGTGCCAGCAGTTTGGAAGGGGCGTGGATCTATGGCTACACCTTC
>TRBJ2-1|-|TRBV7-2|TRBD2
CASSSAGLAGGRGQFF
TGTGCCAGCAGCTCGGCGGGACTAGCGGGGGGCCGGGGGCAGTTCTTC
>TRBJ2-1|-|TRBV5-1|TRBD2
CASSPGLAGERNEQFF
TGCGCCAGCAGCCCGGGACTAGCGGGAGAAAGGAATGAGCAGTTCTTC
>TRBJ2-2|-|TRBV6-5|-
CASSLSGTNTGELFF
TGTGCCAGCAGTTTAAGCGGTACGAACACCGGGGAGCTGTTTTTT
>TRBJ1-2|-|TRBV7-2|TRBD1
CASSQLTGSGYTF
TGTGCCAGCAGCCAACTGACAGGGTCGGGCTACACCTTC
>TRBJ1-5|-|TRBV6-5|TRBD1
CASTTGIGQPQHF
TGTGCCAGCACGACAGGGATCGGTCAGCCCCAGCATTTT
>TRBJ2-7|-|TRBV5-1|TRBD1
CASSLGGTATAYEQYF
TGCGCCAGCAGCTTGGGAGGGACAGCCACCGCTTACGAGCAGTACTTC
>TRBJ1-1|few|TRBV4-3|-
CASSQGSRGTANGGTEAFF
TGCGCCAGCAGCCAAGGCTCCAGGGGAACGGCTAATGGTGGGACTGAAGCTTTCTTT
>TRBJ1-1|-|TRBV5-1|TRBD1
CASSITGVNTEAFF
TGCGCCAGCAGCATCACAGGGGTGAACACTGAAGCTTTCTTT
>TRBJ2-3|once|TRBV3-1/TRBV3-2|-
CASSQGETGLDTQYF
TGTGCCAGCAGCCAAGGAGAGACTGGCTTGGATACGCAGTATTTT
>TRBJ1-1|-|TRBV5-1|-
CASSLVGQFNTEAFF
TGCGCCAGCAGCTTGGTGGGGCAGTTTAACACTGAAGCTTTCTTT
>TRBJ2-7|-|TRBV27|TRBD1
CASSSRDRGPEQYF
TGTGCCAGCAGTTCCCGGGACAGGGGGCCCGAGCAGTACTTC
>TRBJ2-1|-|TRBV27|-
CASRLTATSYNEQFF
TGTGCCAGCAGGTTGACAGCCACCTCCTACAATGAGCAGTTCTTC
>TRBJ2-7|-|TRBV2|-
CASSERELTYEQYF
TGTGCCAGCAGTGAACGGGAATTAACCTACGAGCAGTACTTC
>TRBJ2-3|-|TRBV2|TRBD2
CASSESGGVLVTDTQYF
TGTGCCAGCAGTGAGAGCGGGGGGGTCCTTGTCACAGATACGCAGTATTTT
>TRBJ1-4|-|TRBV11-2|-
CASSLESSFGAVF
TGTGCCAGCAGCTTAGAATCAAGTTTTGGAGCGGTCTTT
>TRBJ1-1|-|TRBV15|-
CATSTPLQGLTEAFF
TGTGCCACCAGCACTCCCCTACAGGGTCTGACCGAAGCTTTCTTT
>TRBJ2-1|-|TRBV27|-
CASRTGVGYNEQFF
TGTGCCAGCAGGACGGGAGTAGGGTACAATGAGCAGTTCTTC
>TRBJ1-2|-|TRBV5-1|-
CASSLGTAKDGYTF
TGCGCCAGCAGCTTGGGGACAGCGAAGGATGGCTACACCTTC
>TRBJ2-2|-|TRBV6-4|TRBD2
CASSELAGNTGELFF
TGTGCCAGCAGTGAACTAGCGGGGAACACCGGGGAGCTGTTTTTT
>TRBJ1-6|-|TRBV7-9|TRBD1
CASRTGTANNSPLHF
TGTGCCAGCAGAACCGGGACAGCAAATAATTCACCCCTCCACTTT
>TRBJ1-2|-|TRBV7-9|-
CASSLDTGFNYGYTF
TGTGCCAGCAGCTTAGATACAGGGTTCAACTATGGCTACACCTTC
>TRBJ2-3|-|TRBV13|TRBD2
CASSSGMTGTSGVNF
TGTGCCAGCAGCTCCGGAATGACCGGGACTAGCGGGGTGAATTTT
>TRBJ2-5|-|TRBV5-1|TRBD2
CASSPGRGGIQETQYF
TGCGCCAGCAGCCCCGGGCGCGGGGGGATTCAAGAGACCCAGTACTTC
>TRBJ2-2|few|TRBV5-1|TRBD1
CASSLGDRGYTGELFF
TGCGCCAGCAGCTTGGGGGACAGGGGATACACCGGGGAGCTGTTTTTT
>TRBJ1-5|-|TRBV2|-
CASRGGTYSNQPQHF
TGTGCCAGCCGAGGGGGAACGTATAGCAATCAGCCCCAGCATTTT
>TRBJ2-1|-|TRBV27|TRBD2
CASSLRLAGGGDEQFF
TGTGCCAGCAGTTTGAGACTAGCGGGAGGCGGCGATGAGCAGTTCTTC
>TRBJ2-3|-|TRBV27|-
CASSLGEGALTDTQYF
TGTGCCAGCAGTTTAGGAGAGGGAGCCTTGACTGATACGCAGTATTTT
>TRBJ2-2|-|TRBV30|TRBD2
CAWDRGGGTGELFF
TGTGCCTGGGACCGCGGGGGAGGAACCGGGGAGCTGTTTTTT
>TRBJ2-5|-|TRBV7-7|-
CASSLGGHSQETQYF
TGTGCTAGCAGCTTAGGTGGCCATTCCCAAGAGACCCAGTACTTC
>TRBJ2-7|-|TRBV5-4|-
CASSLGGQQNYEQYF
TGTGCCAGCAGCTTGGGTGGACAGCAAAACTACGAGCAGTACTTC
>TRBJ2-2|-|TRBV2|-
CASSDLEGANTGELFF
TGTGCCAGCAGTGATTTAGAGGGGGCGAACACCGGGGAGCTGTTTTTT
>TRBJ2-7|-|TRBV11-2|-
CASSLGRGSYEQYF
TGTGCCAGCAGCTTAGGTCGCGGCTCCTACGAGCAGTACTTC
>TRBJ1-6|-|TRBV30|-
CAWSVGGGNNSPLHF
TGTGCCTGGAGTGTAGGCGGGGGCAATAATTCACCCCTCCACTTT
>TRBJ1-3|-|TRBV13|-
CASSYGQVGNTIYF
TGTGCCAGCAGCTACGGACAAGTCGGAAACACCATATATTTT
>TRBJ2-2|-|TRBV2|TRBD2
CASIFSGTSGGTGELFF
TGTGCCAGCATCTTCAGCGGGACTAGCGGAGGCACCGGGGAGCTGTTTTTT
>TRBJ2-3|-|TRBV5-1|-
CASSLAGDGTDTQYF
TGCGCCAGCAGCTTGGCAGGGGATGGTACAGATACGCAGTATTTT
>TRBJ1-6|-|TRBV25-1|-
CASSLLTSGSPLHF
TGTGCCAGCAGTCTTCTGACTAGTGGTTCACCCCTCCACTTT
>TRBJ1-2|-|TRBV11-1|-
CASAREENYGYTF
TGTGCCAGCGCCCGGGAAGAGAACTATGGCTACACCTTC
>TRBJ1-3|once|TRBV10-3|TRBD1
CAIRAETGVGSSGNTIYF
TGTGCCATCAGGGCCGAGACAGGGGTTGGGAGCTCTGGAAACACCATATATTTT
>TRBJ2-7|-|TRBV5-4|-
CASSFQGEDEQYF
TGTGCCAGCAGCTTTCAGGGTGAGGACGAGCAGTACTTC
>TRBJ2-1|-|TRBV11-3|-
CASSLSGALQGEQFF
TGTGCCAGCAGCTTATCCGGGGCCCTACAGGGAGAGCAGTTCTTC
>TRBJ1-5|-|TRBV5-6|-
CASQGKAQPQHF
TGTGCCAGCCAGGGGAAGGCTCAGCCCCAGCATTTT
>TRBJ2-7|-|TRBV11-2|TRBD1
CASRQDRSSDEQYF
TGTGCCAGCAGACAGGACAGGTCTTCGGACGAGCAGTACTTC
>TRBJ1-5|few|TRBV2|-
CASSAPRVDQPQHF
TGTGCCAGCAGTGCTCCCAGGGTTGACCAGCCCCAGCATTTT